This T cell receptor beta chain stems from a study of cytomegalovirus exposure and HLA in healthy donors. In the PCR, 60 Vbeta and 13 Jbeta primers were used. Libraries were prepared by immunoSEQ multiplex PCR; TCRdb keeps only in-frame clonotypes and omits some of them. The table includes approximately 120,000 clones, under 85% detected once. The sequenced material came from PBMCs. The receptor was derived from a man aged 35 to 55 in good health and CMV-seronegative.

CDR3 residues: CASSLITGEAFF. The CDR3 DNA reads as TGTGCCAGCAGCTTAATTACAGGCGAGGCTTTCTTT. The V gene is TRBV11-2, the J gene TRBJ1-1; D is perhaps TRBD1 (5 bases). The V and J ends lost 2 bases and 11 bases respectively, with 12 bases between them. CDR3 length: 12 amino acids. Germline lookup yields CDR1 SGHAT and CDR2 FQNNGV.